The clone carrying this TCR beta chain showed up many times. Antigen specificity is unknown. Each individual donor underwent a draw of about 9.9 milliliters of peripheral blood. Combining a sample-barcoded 5' primer with a J-beta primer mix, a second PCR ran for roughly 7 to 11 cycles. TCRdb itself ran the 5' RACE reads through MiXCR, one entry per CDR3 protein. The data show some 1.1 million distinct CDR3 sequences, 35% to 40% seen once. Per germline, CDR1 SNHLY and CDR2 FYNNEI. Losses at the gene ends were 6 bases for V and 0 bases for J; bases not matched to a gene: 4. The CDR3 consists of 14 residues. This specimen comes from a study of blood T cells in healthy people across ages. On the study more broadly: For every two T cells, template switching captured about one barcoded beta molecule.

Notes on the study in general: There were more naive CD4+ cells and higher diversity in long-lived donors than in aged donors.

The sequenced sample consisted of blood. The TCR comes from a man between 18 and 29 years old in good health. The chain has TRBV2 and TRBJ2-5, with 7 bases lining up with TRBD1. The CDR3 coding sequence is TGTGCCAGCAGGCCTGACAGGGACCAAGAGACCCAGTACTTC. It specifies CASRPDRDQETQYF.